What follows are 22 T cell receptor beta chains derived from one specimen sequenced in a study of T cells expressing NK-cell markers. TCRdb re-called the 5' RACE reads; one entry per CDR3 protein, DNA not given. Here the sample table reports around 550,000 distinct CDR3 sequences. Specimen: blood T cells: a sorted CD56 or NKG2C T cell subset, CD4+ or CD8+ T cells, or bulk PBMC T cells (not recorded which). These receptors all stem from a man between 18 and 29 years old in good health.

The chain recombines TRBV27 with TRBJ2-7. The CDR3 is made up of 11 amino acids. Germline V CDR1 and CDR2: MNHEY, SMNVEV (reference sequence). The chain's CDR3 is CASGYLYEQYF.

This chain uses TRBV5-1 with TRBJ2-2; absent DNA, TCRdb's TRBD1 call cannot be checked. Germline V gives CDR1 SGHRS, CDR2 YFSETQ. This CDR3 has 16 residues. The CDR3 spells CASSQVRGPNTGELFF. The variable domain in full, completed from reference TRBV5-1 and TRBJ2-2, reads KAGVTQTPRYLIKTRGQQVTLSCSPISGHRSVSWYQQTPGQGLQFLFEYFSETQRNKGNFPGRFSGRQFSNSRSEMNVSTLELGDSALYLCASSQVRGPNTGELFFGEGSRLTVL.

The V and J genes are TRBV12-3 or TRBV12-4 and TRBJ2-1; TCRdb lists TRBD1, though no DNA is available to test this call. The CDR3 runs to 16 residues. CDR3 loop: CASSLSTQGRHNEQFF.

The chain joins TRBV5-6 to TRBJ2-2; the D call of TRBD1 rests on TCRdb alone, since no DNA is present to check it. CDR1 and CDR2 (germline): SGHDT, YYEEEE. The CDR3 length is 15 residues. CDR3 sequence reads: CASLLPGQNTGELFF. Supplemented by reference TRBV5-6 and TRBJ2-2, the full variable domain reads DAGVTQSPTHLIKTRGQQVTLRCSPKSGHDTVSWYQQALGQGPQFIFQYYEEEERQRGNFPDRFSGHQFPNYSSELNVNALLLGDSALYLCASLLPGQNTGELFFGEGSRLTVL.

This sequence joins TRBV12-3 or TRBV12-4 and TRBJ2-7. This CDR3 is built from 13 residues. Here the CDR3 reads CASSLDGSYEQYF.

The chain carries TRBV5-1 and TRBJ2-5. The CDR3 extends over 12 amino acids. Germline lookup yields CDR1 SGHRS and CDR2 YFSETQ. The CDR3 spells CASSGYQETQYF.

The chain combines TRBV30 with TRBJ2-2. The CDR3 totals 15 residues. The germline gives CDR1 GTSNPN, CDR2 SVGIG (reference sequence). The CDR3 here is CAWSVATYNTGELFF.

V and J are TRBV20-1 and TRBJ1-5; TCRdb picks TRBD1, but there is no DNA to check that call. Germline V CDR1 and CDR2: DFQATT, SNEGSKA (reference sequence). This CDR3 has 15 amino acids. The CDR3: CSATPGTGGGQPQHF.

The V and J genes are TRBV29-1 and TRBJ2-7; TCRdb returns TRBD2, unconfirmable since there is no DNA. CDR3 length: 14 residues. Germline CDR1 is SQVTM and CDR2 is ANQGSEA. The CDR3 sequence is CSVDKAGSSYEQYF.

The V gene is TRBV6-2 or TRBV6-3, the J gene TRBJ2-1; TCRdb calls TRBD2, which cannot be checked without DNA. The CDR3 runs to 19 residues. The germline V gene has CDR1 MNHEY and CDR2 SVGEGT. CDR3 sequence: CASSYSLHGSSGSYNEQFF.

The chain couples TRBV5-1 to TRBJ1-1; TCRdb lists TRBD1, though no DNA is available to test this call. The CDR3 length is 15 residues. Germline CDR1 is SGHRS and CDR2 is YFSETQ. The CDR3 loop is CASSLGRTGGTEAFF.

The chain carries TRBV28 and TRBJ2-4; TCRdb gives TRBD2 as the D gene, but with no DNA this cannot be confirmed. Germline V gene lookup returns CDR1 MDHEN and CDR2 SYDVKM. This CDR3 region has 13 residues. The chain's CDR3 is CAGSARGKNIQYF.

This rearrangement joins TRBV12-3 or TRBV12-4 to TRBJ2-1; lacking DNA, the TRBD2 call made by TCRdb goes unchecked. The CDR3 runs 14 residues. CDR3 sequence: CASSPLAVYNEQFF.

This chain connects TRBV2 to TRBJ2-7. Germline CDR1 SNHLY, CDR2 FYNNEI. This CDR3 contains 13 residues. The CDR3 is CASREDRAYEQYF. The variable domain in full, completed from reference TRBV2 and TRBJ2-7, reads EPEVTQTPSHQVTQMGQEVILRCVPISNHLYFYWYRQILGQKVEFLVSFYNNEISEKSEIFDDQFSVERPDGSNFTLKIRSTKLEDSAMYFCASREDRAYEQYFGPGTRLTVT.

V and J are TRBV7-2 and TRBJ2-7. The germline V gene has CDR1 SGHTA and CDR2 FQGNSA. The CDR3 loop spans 13 amino acids. The CDR3 is CASSLGEQYEQYF.

The chain recombines TRBV2 with TRBJ2-1. Germline values: CDR1 SNHLY, CDR2 FYNNEI. This CDR3 has 14 residues. CDR3 residues: CASNPRTTNNEQFF.

This rearrangement joins TRBV9 to TRBJ2-7; TCRdb picks TRBD1, but there is no DNA to check that call. CDR1 SGDLS and CDR2 YYNGEE come from the germline V gene. CDR3 size: 16 residues. This CDR3 reads CASSRPERANYYEQYF.

This chain uses TRBV11-2 with TRBJ2-5; TCRdb returns TRBD1, unconfirmable since there is no DNA. CDR1 and CDR2 (germline): SGHAT, FQNNGV. This CDR3 comprises 15 residues. The CDR3 loop reads CASSLPWAGRGTQYF.

The chain combines TRBV30 with TRBJ1-4. The CDR3 has 13 amino acids. CDR1 is GTSNPN and CDR2 is SVGIG in the germline V gene (reference sequence). The CDR3 spells CAWSVGIYEKLFF.

The chain recombines TRBV12-3 or TRBV12-4 with TRBJ2-7. CDR3 length: 13 amino acids. This CDR3 reads CASSFRGSYEQYF.

The rearrangement links TRBV4-1 to TRBJ2-1; TCRdb's D call of TRBD1 is untestable without DNA. CDR1 and CDR2 from the germline V gene are MGHRA and YSYEKL. CDR3 length: 13 amino acids. This CDR3 reads CASNAGTTNEQFF.

The V and J genes are TRBV14 and TRBJ1-1. The CDR3 has 14 amino acids. CDR1 and CDR2 from the germline V gene are SGHDN and FVKESK. CDR3 region: CASSRAGLRTEAFF.